This T cell receptor beta chain was observed in a study of cytomegalovirus exposure and HLA in healthy donors. Regarding the study as a whole: A missense DCLRE1C variant was associated with V- and J-gene trimming of TCR beta chains in a later analysis, and an independent cohort replicated the association. Later work found most CMV-associated TCR beta chains apparently HLA-restricted. TCR beta sequences reportedly predicted most subjects' HLA-A and HLA-B alleles accurately. It was shown in a later analysis that HLA-associated TCR beta chains were more clonally expanded than other, equally common chains.

The length of the CDR3 is 12 residues. Germline V gene sequence: CDR1 SGHNT, CDR2 YYREEE (reference sequence). V was clipped by 1 base and J by 8 bases; unmatched bases: 2. Turning to this clone: Its antigen is as yet unknown.

Primers for the PCR totalled 60 Vbeta and 13 Jbeta. Method: immunoSEQ multiplex PCR; TCRdb's copy keeps in-frame clones and lacks some. The sample consists of 100,000 to 150,000 clones, 8% to 11% of them appearing once. This clonotype was obtained from a woman aged 18-30 years in good health and CMV-seropositive. Sample: PBMCs. The chain recombines TRBV5-4 with TRBJ1-2, with 7 bases that match TRBD1. CDR3 residues: CASSLLQGGYTF. In DNA form, the CDR3 reads TGTGCCAGCAGCTTGTTACAGGGGGGCTACACCTTC.